The clone carrying this T cell receptor (beta chain) was seen a few times. Its antigen is not identified. Trimming took off 0 bases at V and 0 bases at J, with 9 bases between the two ends. CDR3 length equals 15 residues. CDR1 is SGDLS and CDR2 is YYNGEE in the germline V gene. cDNA libraries of TCR beta carried unique molecular identifiers. Between about 0.9 and 11 million T cells gave rise to some 450,000 cDNA molecules. TCRdb processed the PCR reads anew with MiXCR; each CDR3 protein has one entry. The repertoire includes some 260,000 distinct CDR3 sequences, 36% of them detected once, and 4% to 5.5% sits in the top ten. This entry is derived from a study of post-analysis software for immune sequencing data. About the study: Patients with relapsing-remitting, secondary progressive and progressive-relapsing multiple sclerosis courses were all represented.

Study-level findings and limits: Normalized Chao1 diversity in multiple sclerosis patients fell significantly below that of controls. Controls had lower frequencies than patients of a handful of TRBV segments, which included TRBV5-6, TRBV5-1 and TRBV20-1. Under the F measure, samples that were prepared in one batch clustered strongly together.

The chain combines TRBV9 with TRBJ1-1; D is unclear. The receptor was derived from a girl aged 10 to 17 with multiple sclerosis. Sequencing input: blood. The CDR3 sequence: CASSVEGNMNTEAFF. CDR3 nucleotide sequence: TGTGCCAGCAGCGTAGAAGGAAATATGAACACTGAAGCTTTCTTT.